This passage covers 6 T cell receptor beta chains from one sample sequenced in a study of metastatic and nonmetastatic thyroid tumors. The entire patient cohort was treatment-naive prior to thyroid surgery. MiXCR reprocessed the PCR reads for TCRdb. The sample has more than 65,000 clones; more than 13% are singletons. The sequenced sample consisted of blood. The receptors come from a male donor with papillary thyroid cancer or a benign thyroid nodule (not recorded which). Some clones in this sample may be carry-over from other donors' samples.

This clone has only a few counts. CDR3 in amino acids: CASGQAGTRTYEQYF. CDR3 sequence (DNA): TGTGCCAGTGGTCAGGCCGGGACTAGAACTTACGAGCAGTACTTC. This chain uses TRBV19 with TRBJ2-7, with 8 positions matching TRBD2. There are 15 residues in the CDR3. Germline V CDR1 and CDR2: LNHDA, SQIVND (reference sequence). V gave up 8 bases and J gave up 4 bases; unmatched junction bases: 13.

The rearrangement uses TRBV27 and TRBJ2-1, with TRBD2 identical over 15 bases. V shed 5 bases, J shed 9 bases, and the junction held 8 bases outside the gene matches. The CDR3 is 16 amino acids. The germline V gene encodes CDR1 MNHEY and CDR2 SMNVEV (reference sequence). CDR3 in DNA: TGTGCCAGCAGTACCCAAAGGACTAGCGGGAGGGTTGAGCAGTTCTTC. Amino acid sequence: CASSTQRTSGRVEQFF.

This clone was picked up one time. The rearrangement links TRBV5-6 to TRBJ2-7; D ambiguous. V lost 0 bases to trimming and J lost 3 bases, with 10 bases between them. This CDR3 is 14 amino acids long. Germline assignment: CDR1 SGHDT and CDR2 YYEEEE. In DNA, the CDR3 is TGTGCCAGCAGCTTGGCAGGAGACGGCTACGAGCAGTACTTC. Its translation is CASSLAGDGYEQYF.

This clone was counted ten times or more. This chain uses TRBV12-3 or TRBV12-4 with TRBJ2-5; 7 bases align to TRBD1. V was pared by 3 bases and J by 5 bases, with 3 bases of the junction left unmatched. This CDR3 contains 13 residues. In DNA form, the CDR3 reads TGTGCCAGCAGTTTTTTAGGGGGCGAGACCCAGTACTTC. It specifies CASSFLGGETQYF.

Worth noting for this clone: Just one base apart from a much larger clone, this may be a read error. The chain links TRBV19 to TRBJ1-1; possible D gene TRBD1, 5 bases. Germline V gene data show CDR1 as LNHDA and CDR2 as SQIVND (reference sequence). The CDR3 covers 15 residues. CDR3 in amino acids: CAISIWDSGDTEAFF. The CDR3 region has the DNA TGTGCCATTAGTATATGGGATTCGGGGGACACTGAAGCTTTCTTT.

This clone has at least ten counts. This rearrangement joins TRBV5-1 to TRBJ1-1; no reliable D call. Germline assignment: CDR1 SGHRS and CDR2 YFSETQ. This CDR3 is 14 amino acids long. Trimming stripped 1 base from V and 6 bases from J, with 13 bases between. CDR3 sequence reads: CASSLSEYGSEAFF. The CDR3 nucleotides are TGCGCCAGCAGCTTGAGTGAATACGGGTCTGAAGCTTTCTTT.